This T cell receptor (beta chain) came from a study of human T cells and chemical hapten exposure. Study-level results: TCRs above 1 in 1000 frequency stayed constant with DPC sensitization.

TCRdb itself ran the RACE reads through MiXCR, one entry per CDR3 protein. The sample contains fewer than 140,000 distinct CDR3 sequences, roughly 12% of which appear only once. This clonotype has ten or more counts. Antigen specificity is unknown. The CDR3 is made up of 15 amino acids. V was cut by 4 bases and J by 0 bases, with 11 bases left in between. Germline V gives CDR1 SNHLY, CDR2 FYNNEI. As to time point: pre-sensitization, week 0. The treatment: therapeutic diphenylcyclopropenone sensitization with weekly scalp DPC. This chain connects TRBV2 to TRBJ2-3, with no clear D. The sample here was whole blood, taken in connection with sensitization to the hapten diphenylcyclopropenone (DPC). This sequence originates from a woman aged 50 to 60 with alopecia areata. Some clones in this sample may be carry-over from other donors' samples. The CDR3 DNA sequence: TGTGCCAGCAGTGGTGGGGATACTAGCACAGATACGCAGTATTTT. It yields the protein CASSGGDTSTDTQYF.